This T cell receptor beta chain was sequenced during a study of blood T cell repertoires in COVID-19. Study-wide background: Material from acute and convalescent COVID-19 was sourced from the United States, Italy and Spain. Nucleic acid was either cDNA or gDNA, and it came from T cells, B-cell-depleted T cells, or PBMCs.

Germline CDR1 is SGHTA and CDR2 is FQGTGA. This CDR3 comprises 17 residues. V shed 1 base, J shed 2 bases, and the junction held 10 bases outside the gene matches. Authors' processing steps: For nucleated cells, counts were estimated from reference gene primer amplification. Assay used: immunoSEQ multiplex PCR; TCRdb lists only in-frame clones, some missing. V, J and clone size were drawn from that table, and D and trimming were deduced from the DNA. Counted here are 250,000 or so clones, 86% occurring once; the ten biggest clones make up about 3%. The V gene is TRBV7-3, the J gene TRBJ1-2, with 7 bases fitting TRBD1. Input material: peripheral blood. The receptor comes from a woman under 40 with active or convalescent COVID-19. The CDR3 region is CASSLKGLRGPNYGYTF. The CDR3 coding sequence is TGTGCCAGCAGCTTAAAGGGCCTTAGGGGGCCCAACTATGGCTACACCTTC.